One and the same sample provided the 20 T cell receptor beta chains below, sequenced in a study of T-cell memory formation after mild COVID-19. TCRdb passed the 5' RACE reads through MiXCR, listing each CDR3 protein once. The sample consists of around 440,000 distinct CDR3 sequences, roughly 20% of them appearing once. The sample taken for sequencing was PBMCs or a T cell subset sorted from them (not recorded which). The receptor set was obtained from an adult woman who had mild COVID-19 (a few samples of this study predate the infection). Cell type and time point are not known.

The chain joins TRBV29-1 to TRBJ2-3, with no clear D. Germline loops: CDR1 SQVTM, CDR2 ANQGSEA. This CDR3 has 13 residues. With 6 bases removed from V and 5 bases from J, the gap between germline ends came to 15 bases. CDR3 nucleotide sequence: TGCAGCGTGGGGTTGAACAACTTAGATACGCAGTATTTT. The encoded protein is CSVGLNNLDTQYF.

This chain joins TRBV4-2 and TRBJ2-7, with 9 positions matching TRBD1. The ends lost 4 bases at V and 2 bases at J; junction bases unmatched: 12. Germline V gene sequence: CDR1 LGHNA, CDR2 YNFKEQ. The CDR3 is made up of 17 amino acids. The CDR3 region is CASSPVAGQGTPYEQYF. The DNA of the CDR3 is TGTGCCAGCAGCCCAGTGGCAGGACAGGGGACCCCCTACGAGCAGTACTTC.

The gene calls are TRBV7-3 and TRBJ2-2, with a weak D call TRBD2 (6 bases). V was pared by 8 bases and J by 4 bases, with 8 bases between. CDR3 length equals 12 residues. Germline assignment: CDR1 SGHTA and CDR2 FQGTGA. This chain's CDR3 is CASRGTTGELFF. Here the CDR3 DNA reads TGTGCCAGCCGGGGGACCACCGGGGAGCTGTTTTTT.

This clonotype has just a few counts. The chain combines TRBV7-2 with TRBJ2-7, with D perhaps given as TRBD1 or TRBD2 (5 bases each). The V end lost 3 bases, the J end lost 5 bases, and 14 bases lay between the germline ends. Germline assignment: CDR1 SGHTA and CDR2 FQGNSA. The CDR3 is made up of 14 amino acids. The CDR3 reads CASSFRRGAHEQYF. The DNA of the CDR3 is TGTGCCAGCAGCTTCAGGAGAGGGGCCCACGAGCAGTACTTC.

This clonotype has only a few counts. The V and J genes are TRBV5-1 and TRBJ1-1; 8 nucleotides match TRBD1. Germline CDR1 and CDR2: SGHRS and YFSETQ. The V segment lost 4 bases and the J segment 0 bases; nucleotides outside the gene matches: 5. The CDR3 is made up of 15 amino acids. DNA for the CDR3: TGCGCCAGCAGCCGGACAGGGCTCATGAACACTGAAGCTTTCTTT. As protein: CASSRTGLMNTEAFF.

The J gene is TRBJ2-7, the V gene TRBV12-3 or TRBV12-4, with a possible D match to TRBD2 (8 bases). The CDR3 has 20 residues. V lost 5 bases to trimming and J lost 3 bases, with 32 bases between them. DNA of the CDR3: TGTGCCAGCAGTCCCCCGGGAGGGACAGTATTTTCCCCAACAAGCTACGAGCAGTACTTC. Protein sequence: CASSPPGGTVFSPTSYEQYF.

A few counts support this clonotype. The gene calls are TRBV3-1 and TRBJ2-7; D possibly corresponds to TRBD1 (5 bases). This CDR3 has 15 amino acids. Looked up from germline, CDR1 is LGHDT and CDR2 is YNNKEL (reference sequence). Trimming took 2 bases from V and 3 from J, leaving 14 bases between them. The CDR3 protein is CASSQQQGVVYEQYF. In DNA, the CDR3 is TGTGCCAGCAGCCAACAGCAGGGTGTGGTCTACGAGCAGTACTTC.

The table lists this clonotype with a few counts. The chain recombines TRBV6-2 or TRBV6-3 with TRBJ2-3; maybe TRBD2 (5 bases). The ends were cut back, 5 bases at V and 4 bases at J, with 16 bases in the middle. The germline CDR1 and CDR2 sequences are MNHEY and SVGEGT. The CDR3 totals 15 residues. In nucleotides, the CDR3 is TGTGCCAGCAGTCCGCTTAGCGACCAGCCAGATACGCAGTATTTT. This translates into CASSPLSDQPDTQYF.

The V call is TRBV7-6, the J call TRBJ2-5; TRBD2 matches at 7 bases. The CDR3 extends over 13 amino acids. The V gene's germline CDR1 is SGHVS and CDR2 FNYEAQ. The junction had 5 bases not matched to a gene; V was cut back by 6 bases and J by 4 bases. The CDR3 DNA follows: TGTGCCAGCAGGGGGGGGTCTTTAGAGACCCAGTACTTC. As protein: CASRGGSLETQYF. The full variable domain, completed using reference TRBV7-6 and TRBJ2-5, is GAGVSQSPRYKVTKRGQDVALRCDPISGHVSLYWYRQALGQGPEFLTYFNYEAQQDKSGLPNDRFSAERPEGSISTLTIQRTEQRDSAMYRCASRGGSLETQYFGPGTRLLVL.

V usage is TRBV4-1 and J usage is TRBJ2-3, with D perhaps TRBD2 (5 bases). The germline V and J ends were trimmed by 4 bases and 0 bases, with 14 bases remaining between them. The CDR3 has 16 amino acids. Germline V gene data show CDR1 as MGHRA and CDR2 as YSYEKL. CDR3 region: CASSPVPGTSTDTQYF. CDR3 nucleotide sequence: TGCGCCAGCAGCCCCGTTCCGGGAACAAGCACAGATACGCAGTATTTT.

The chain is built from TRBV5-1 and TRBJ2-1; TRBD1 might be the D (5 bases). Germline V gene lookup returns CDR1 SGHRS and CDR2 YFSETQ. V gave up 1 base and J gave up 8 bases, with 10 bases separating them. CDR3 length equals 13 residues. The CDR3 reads CASSLQGWDEQFF. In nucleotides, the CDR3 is TGCGCCAGCAGCTTGCAGGGTTGGGATGAGCAGTTCTTC.

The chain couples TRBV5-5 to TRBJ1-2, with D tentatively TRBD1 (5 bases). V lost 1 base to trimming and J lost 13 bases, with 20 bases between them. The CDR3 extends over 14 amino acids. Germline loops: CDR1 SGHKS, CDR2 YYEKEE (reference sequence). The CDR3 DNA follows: TGTGCCAGCAGCTTGCTCACTGAGACAGCCAGGTGCACCTTC. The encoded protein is CASSLLTETARCTF.

CDR3 protein: CASSVRTSGTNNEQFF. The CDR3 DNA reads as TGTGCCAGCAGCGTAAGGACTAGCGGGACAAACAATGAGCAGTTCTTC. The rearrangement uses TRBV9 and TRBJ2-1, with 12 bases lining up with TRBD2. V lost 1 base to trimming and J lost 5 bases; unmatched junction nucleotides: 4. CDR3 size: 16 residues. Germline V gene data show CDR1 as SGDLS and CDR2 as YYNGEE.

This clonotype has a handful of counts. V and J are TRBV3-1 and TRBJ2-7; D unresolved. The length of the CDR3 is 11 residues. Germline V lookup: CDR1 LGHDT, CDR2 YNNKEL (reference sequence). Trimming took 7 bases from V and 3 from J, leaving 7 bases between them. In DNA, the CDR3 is TGTGCCAGCACCGACAACTACGAGCAGTACTTC. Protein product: CASTDNYEQYF.

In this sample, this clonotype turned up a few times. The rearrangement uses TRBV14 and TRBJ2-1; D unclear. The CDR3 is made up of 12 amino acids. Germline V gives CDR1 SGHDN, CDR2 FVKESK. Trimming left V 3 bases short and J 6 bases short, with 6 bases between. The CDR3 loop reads CASSQSGNEQFF. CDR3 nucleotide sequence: TGTGCCAGCAGCCAGTCCGGCAATGAGCAGTTCTTC.

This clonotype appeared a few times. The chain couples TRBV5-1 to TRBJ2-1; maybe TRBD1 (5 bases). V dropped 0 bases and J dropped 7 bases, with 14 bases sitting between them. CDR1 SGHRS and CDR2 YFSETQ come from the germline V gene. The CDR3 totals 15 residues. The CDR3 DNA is TGCGCCAGCAGCTTGGGCCAGGGTACGCGGAATGAGCAGTTCTTC. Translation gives CASSLGQGTRNEQFF.

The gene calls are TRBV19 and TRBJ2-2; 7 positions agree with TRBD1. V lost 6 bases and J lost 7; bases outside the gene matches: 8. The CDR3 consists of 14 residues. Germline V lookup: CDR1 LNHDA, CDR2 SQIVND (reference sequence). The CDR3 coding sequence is TGTGCCAGTAGGCTCGACAGGGCGAACGGGGAGCTGTTTTTT. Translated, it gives CASRLDRANGELFF.

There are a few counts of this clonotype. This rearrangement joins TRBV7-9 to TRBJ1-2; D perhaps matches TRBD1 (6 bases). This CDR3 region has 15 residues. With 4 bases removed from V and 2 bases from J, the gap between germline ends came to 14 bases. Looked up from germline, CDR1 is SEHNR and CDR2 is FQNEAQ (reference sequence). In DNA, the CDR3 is TGTGCCAGCAGCTCCCGGGACACCGCCAACTATGGCTACACCTTC. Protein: CASSSRDTANYGYTF.

The CDR3 protein is CASSQVVFLGRVSEQYF. The DNA of the CDR3 is TGTGCCAGCAGCCAAGTTGTTTTCCTTGGCAGGGTCAGCGAGCAGTACTTC. The V gene is TRBV4-2, the J gene TRBJ2-7; tentative D call: TRBD1 (5 bases). V gave up 1 base and J gave up 6 bases, with 22 bases separating them. This CDR3 is 17 amino acids long. CDR1 and CDR2 from the germline V gene are LGHNA and YNFKEQ.

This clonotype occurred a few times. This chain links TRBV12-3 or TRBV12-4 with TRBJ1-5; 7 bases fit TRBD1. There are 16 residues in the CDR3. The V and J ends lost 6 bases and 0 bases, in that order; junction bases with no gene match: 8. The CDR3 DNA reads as TGTGCCAGCAGACCTTCGGGACAGAATAGCAATCAGCCCCAGCATTTT. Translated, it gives CASRPSGQNSNQPQHF.